The 20 T cell receptor beta chains in this list originate from one sample, sequenced in a study of T-cell memory formation after mild COVID-19. TCRdb processed the 5' RACE reads anew with MiXCR; each CDR3 protein has one entry. The data show 300,000 to 350,000 distinct CDR3 sequences, 14% seen once. Sample: PBMCs or a T cell subset sorted from them (not recorded which). The receptors were sampled from a man younger than 35 who had mild COVID-19 (a few samples of this study predate the infection). Cell type and time point are not known.

The rearrangement joins TRBV20-1 to TRBJ2-3; 7 nucleotides agree with TRBD1. CDR3 size: 15 residues. V lost 0 bases and J lost 6; bases outside the gene matches: 9. The V gene's germline CDR1 is DFQATT and CDR2 SNEGSKA (reference sequence). For the CDR3, the DNA is TGCAGTGCTAGAGATCCGACAGGGCGTCGGGATACGCAGTATTTT. As protein: CSARDPTGRRDTQYF.

Many counts were recorded for this clonotype. J is TRBJ2-2 and V is TRBV5-5, with D maybe TRBD1 (6 bases). The CDR3 has 14 amino acids. The V and J ends lost 2 bases and 1 base respectively, with 6 bases between them. Germline V gene data show CDR1 as SGHKS and CDR2 as YYEKEE (reference sequence). The CDR3 sequence is CASSFRGNTGELFF. CDR3 nucleotide sequence: TGTGCCAGCAGCTTCAGGGGGAACACCGGGGAGCTGTTTTTT.

This clonotype was seen a handful of times. V gene TRBV3-1 combines with J gene TRBJ1-2, with D possibly being TRBD1 (5 bases). Trimming cost V 2 bases and J 6 bases, with 13 bases left between them. CDR3 size: 14 residues. CDR1 LGHDT and CDR2 YNNKEL come from the germline V gene (reference sequence). The CDR3 sequence is CASSQRGIEDGYTF. CDR3 DNA sequence: TGTGCCAGCAGCCAACGGGGGATAGAGGATGGCTACACCTTC.

The table lists this clonotype with a few counts. This chain links TRBV25-1 with TRBJ2-3; D could derive from TRBD1 or TRBD2 (6 bases each). This CDR3 spans 14 amino acids. Trimming left V 3 bases short and J 4 bases short, with 11 bases between. Germline CDR1 reads MGHDK; CDR2 reads SYGVNS. DNA for the CDR3: TGTGCCAGCAGTGATTTGGGGGGCGCAGATACGCAGTATTTT. It yields the protein CASSDLGGADTQYF.

This sequence joins TRBV24-1 and TRBJ2-1; D may be TRBD1 (5 bases). There are 16 residues in the CDR3. Germline V gives CDR1 KGHDR, CDR2 SFDVKD. Trimming shortened V by 0 bases and J by 1 base, and 9 bases separated the two germline ends. CDR3 in amino acids: CATSDLAAGSYNEQFF. CDR3 nucleotides: TGTGCCACCAGTGATTTGGCGGCAGGGTCCTACAATGAGCAGTTCTTC.

The CDR3 region is CASSPIRRGRPGELFF. The CDR3 region has the DNA TGTGCCAGCAGCCCAATCCGACGGGGGCGCCCCGGGGAGCTGTTTTTT. V and J are TRBV11-2 and TRBJ2-2; tentatively, D is TRBD1 or TRBD2 (6 bases each). In germline, CDR1 is SGHAT, CDR2 FQNNGV. V was clipped by 5 bases and J by 6 bases, with 19 bases between them. CDR3 length equals 16 residues.

This clonotype was seen more than once but under ten times. The chain links TRBV29-1 to TRBJ1-1; no clear D. Trimming left V 7 bases short and J 1 base short, with 13 bases between. Germline loops: CDR1 SQVTM, CDR2 ANQGSEA. This CDR3 comprises 13 residues. CDR3 nucleotides: TGCAGCGCAATTAAAGAAACGAACACTGAAGCTTTCTTT. Translation: CSAIKETNTEAFF.

V usage is TRBV7-9 and J usage is TRBJ2-3; 10 bases agree with TRBD1. V lost 4 bases to trimming and J lost 4 bases; unmatched junction nucleotides: 5. Germline V gene sequence: CDR1 SEHNR, CDR2 FQNEAQ (reference sequence). CDR3 length equals 15 residues. CDR3 amino acids: CASSWDRGGADTQYF. CDR3 nucleotide sequence: TGTGCCAGCAGCTGGGACAGGGGAGGAGCAGATACGCAGTATTTT.

The gene calls are TRBV27 and TRBJ2-3; D remains unclear. V was pared by 3 bases and J by 1 base, with 8 bases between. The CDR3 sequence is 14 residues long. Germline CDR1 and CDR2: MNHEY and SMNVEV (reference sequence). The CDR3 DNA reads as TGTGCCAGCAGTTTGAGCATCCGCACAGATACGCAGTATTTT. Its translation: CASSLSIRTDTQYF.

The sample holds many counts of this clonotype. This chain connects TRBV23-1 to TRBJ2-7; TRBD1 aligns across 7 bases. TRBV23-1 belongs to the ORF category, with a function that is uncertain. The V segment lost 3 bases and the J segment 3 bases; nucleotides outside the gene matches: 8. The CDR3 has 15 residues. This CDR3 is CASSHPGDRGYEQYF. The CDR3 DNA sequence: TGCGCCAGCAGTCACCCTGGGGACAGAGGCTACGAGCAGTACTTC.

In its sample, this clonotype was seen a few times. The V gene is TRBV5-1, the J gene TRBJ2-1, with D possibly matching TRBD1 (6 bases). The CDR3 extends over 14 amino acids. Germline V CDR1 and CDR2: SGHRS, YFSETQ. V was pared by 4 bases and J by 3 bases, with 11 bases between. CDR3 in DNA: TGCGCCAGCAGCCCTTGGACAGACTACAATGAGCAGTTCTTC. Its protein product is CASSPWTDYNEQFF.

This clonotype was seen only a few times. The V and J genes are TRBV4-2 and TRBJ2-2; 11 nucleotides align to TRBD1. The CDR3 covers 17 residues. Germline-derived CDR1 and CDR2 are LGHNA and YNFKEQ. V lost 1 base and J lost 2; bases outside the gene matches: 3. The CDR3 is CASSQVDRGRNTGELFF. The DNA of the CDR3 is TGTGCCAGCAGCCAAGTGGACAGGGGGCGAAACACCGGGGAGCTGTTTTTT.

This clonotype was picked up a small number of times. This chain uses TRBV20-1 with TRBJ1-5, with D possibly being TRBD1 (5 bases). The CDR3 contains 15 residues. Trimming pared 3 bases from V and 2 bases from J, leaving 14 bases between. The germline gives CDR1 DFQATT, CDR2 SNEGSKA (reference sequence). Here the CDR3 reads CSASDGAVGNQPQHF. DNA for the CDR3: TGCAGTGCTAGTGATGGGGCTGTAGGCAATCAGCCCCAGCATTTT.

This clonotype was seen a handful of times. The genes are TRBV7-9 and TRBJ1-4; a possible D gene is TRBD1 (5 bases). Germline loops: CDR1 SEHNR, CDR2 FQNEAQ (reference sequence). V gave up 4 bases and J gave up 5 bases, with 11 bases separating them. The CDR3 is made up of 14 amino acids. CDR3 in DNA: TGTGCCAGCAGCTCGCACCGGGGGAATGAAAAACTGTTTTTT. This translates into CASSSHRGNEKLFF.

This clonotype was recorded a few times. The chain couples TRBV3-1 to TRBJ1-1, with D possibly TRBD1 on 5 matching bases. In germline, CDR1 is LGHDT, CDR2 YNNKEL (reference sequence). The CDR3 contains 14 residues. The V end lost 4 bases, the J end lost 6 bases, and 15 bases lay between the germline ends. The CDR3 region has the DNA TGTGCCAGCAGCCCCTCCTCAGGGTACCCTGAAGCTTTCTTT. It encodes CASSPSSGYPEAFF. Full variable domain (missing parts from reference TRBV3-1 and TRBJ1-1): DTAVSQTPKYLVTQMGNDKSIKCEQNLGHDTMYWYKQDSKKFLKIMFSYNNKELIINETVPNRFSPKSPDKAHLNLHINSLELGDSAVYFCASSPSSGYPEAFFGQGTRLTVV.

This chain uses TRBV6-2 or TRBV6-3 with TRBJ2-4; TRBD1 matches at 10 bases. This CDR3 has 15 residues. Trimming cost V 9 bases and J 0 bases; bases outside gene matches: 5. CDR1 MNHEY and CDR2 SVGEGT come from the germline V gene. The CDR3 is CASRRTGGAKNIQYF. The CDR3 region has the DNA TGTGCCAGTCGTAGGACAGGGGGAGCCAAAAACATTCAGTACTTC.

This clonotype showed up just a few times. The chain joins TRBV10-2 to TRBJ2-7, with 7 bases identical to TRBD1. Germline values: CDR1 WSHSY, CDR2 SAAADI. Unmatched junction bases numbered 14, after V lost 4 bases and J lost 5 bases. CDR3 length: 16 residues. CDR3 nucleotides: TGCGCCAGCAGTGGACCTCCGGGACAGAGGATTAACGAGCAGTACTTC. Protein: CASSGPPGQRINEQYF.

This clonotype was picked up a small number of times. The V and J genes are TRBV9 and TRBJ2-3; D uncertain. There are 16 residues in the CDR3. Germline V gene sequence: CDR1 SGDLS, CDR2 YYNGEE. V lost 4 bases to trimming and J lost 2 bases, with 17 bases between them. CDR3 region: CASSLPAFDLTDTQYF. The CDR3 DNA follows: TGTGCCAGCAGCCTACCCGCCTTCGACCTCACAGATACGCAGTATTTT.

This clonotype occurred many times. The chain couples TRBV4-3 to TRBJ1-1; 7 nucleotides match TRBD1. The J segment lost 5 bases and the V segment lost 1 base, leaving 7 bases of the junction unmatched. CDR1 and CDR2 from the germline V gene are LGHNA and YSLEER. The length of the CDR3 is 15 residues. CDR3 in amino acids: CASSQGSGGETEAFF. The CDR3 DNA is TGCGCCAGCAGCCAAGGGTCAGGGGGTGAGACTGAAGCTTTCTTT.

This clonotype turned up a few times. The chain recombines TRBV4-1 with TRBJ1-6, with 12 nucleotides matching TRBD1. The CDR3 covers 17 residues. Germline CDR1 and CDR2: MGHRA and YSYEKL. J lost 7 bases, V lost 3 bases, and 7 bases had no gene match. CDR3 residues: CASSQGTGGITNSPLHF. DNA for the CDR3: TGCGCCAGCAGCCAGGGGACAGGGGGCATAACCAATTCACCCCTCCACTTT.